This TCR beta chain stems from a study of molecular identifiers for immune sequencing clone quantification. From approximately 20,000 to 1,000,000 sorted cells, naive CD8 libraries were generated with 10%, 30% or 50% RNA. In the sort, naive CD8 T cells were defined as CD8+CD4-CCR7+CD45RA+. Germline V CDR1 and CDR2: SEHNR, FQNEAQ (reference sequence). V shed 5 bases and J 6 bases; nucleotides not matched to a gene: 9. The CDR3 is 16 residues long. Each CDR3 protein gets one entry after TCRdb re-called the PCR reads with MiXCR. The repertoire consists of 70,000 to 90,000 distinct CDR3 sequences, with around 20% occurring once and the leading ten covering 1.1%. Ten or more counts support this clonotype.

This TCR derives from a human donor in good health. Some libraries in this study had Jurkat cell RNA spiked in. The V call is TRBV7-9, the J call TRBJ2-3, with 12 bases that match TRBD2. The sequencing sample was made of naive CD8+ T cells from blood, with Jurkat cell RNA spiked in. Noted subset: FACS-sorted CD8+CD4-CCR7+CD45RA+ naive T cells. The CDR3 nucleotides read TGTGCCAGCAGCGCCGGACTAGCGGGAACCGGTGATACGCAGTATTTT. Translation gives CASSAGLAGTGDTQYF.